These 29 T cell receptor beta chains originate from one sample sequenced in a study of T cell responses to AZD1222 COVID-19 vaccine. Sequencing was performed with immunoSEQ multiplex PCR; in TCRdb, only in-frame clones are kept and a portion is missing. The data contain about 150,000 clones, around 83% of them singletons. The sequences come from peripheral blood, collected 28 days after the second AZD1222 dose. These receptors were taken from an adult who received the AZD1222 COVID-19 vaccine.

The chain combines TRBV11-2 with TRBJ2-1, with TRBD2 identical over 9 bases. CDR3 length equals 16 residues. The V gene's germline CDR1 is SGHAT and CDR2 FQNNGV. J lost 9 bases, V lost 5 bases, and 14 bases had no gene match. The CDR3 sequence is CASSPRRGTSNGEQFF. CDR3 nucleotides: TGTGCCAGCAGCCCCCGTCGAGGGACTAGCAACGGTGAGCAGTTCTTC.

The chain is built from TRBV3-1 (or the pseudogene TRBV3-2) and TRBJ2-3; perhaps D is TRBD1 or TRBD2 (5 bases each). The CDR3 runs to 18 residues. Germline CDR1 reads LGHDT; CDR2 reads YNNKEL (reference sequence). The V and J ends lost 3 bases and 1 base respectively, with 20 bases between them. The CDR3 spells CASSQVGVEGFGTDTQYF. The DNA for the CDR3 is TGTGCCAGCAGCCAGGTAGGGGTTGAGGGTTTCGGCACAGATACGCAGTATTTT.

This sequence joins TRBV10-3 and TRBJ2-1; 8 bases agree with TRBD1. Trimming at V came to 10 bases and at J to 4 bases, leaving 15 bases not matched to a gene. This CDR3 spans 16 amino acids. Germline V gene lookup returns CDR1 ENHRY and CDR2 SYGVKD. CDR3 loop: CASTTGDPTLYNEQFF. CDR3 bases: TGTGCCAGTACGACAGGGGACCCAACCCTTTACAATGAGCAGTTCTTC.

The CDR3 reads CASSLGSGRNNEQFF. CDR3 nucleotide sequence: TGTGCCAGCAGCTTGGGTTCCGGGAGGAACAATGAGCAGTTCTTC. The genes are TRBV5-4 and TRBJ2-1; 7 nucleotides match TRBD2. The J segment lost 5 bases and the V segment lost 0 bases, leaving 5 bases of the junction unmatched. CDR3 length equals 15 residues. In germline, CDR1 is SGHNT, CDR2 YYREEE (reference sequence). Variable domain in full (rest from reference TRBV5-4 and TRBJ2-1): ETGVTQSPTHLIKTRGQQVTLRCSSQSGHNTVSWYQQALGQGPQFIFQYYREEENGRGNFPPRFSGLQFPNYSSELNVNALELDDSALYLCASSLGSGRNNEQFFGPGTRLTVL.

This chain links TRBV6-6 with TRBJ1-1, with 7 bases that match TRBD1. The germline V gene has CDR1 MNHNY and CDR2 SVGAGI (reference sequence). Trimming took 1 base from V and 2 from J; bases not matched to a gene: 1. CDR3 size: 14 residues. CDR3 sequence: CASSYLGGNTEAFF. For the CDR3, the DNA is TGTGCCAGCAGTTACTTAGGGGGCAACACTGAAGCTTTCTTT.

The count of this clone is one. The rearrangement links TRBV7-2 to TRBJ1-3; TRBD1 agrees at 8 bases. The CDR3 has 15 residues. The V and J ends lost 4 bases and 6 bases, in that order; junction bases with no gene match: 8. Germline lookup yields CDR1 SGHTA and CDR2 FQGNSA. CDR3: CASSSRTGFENTIYF. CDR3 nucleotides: TGTGCCAGCAGCTCCAGGACAGGGTTTGAAAACACCATATATTTT.

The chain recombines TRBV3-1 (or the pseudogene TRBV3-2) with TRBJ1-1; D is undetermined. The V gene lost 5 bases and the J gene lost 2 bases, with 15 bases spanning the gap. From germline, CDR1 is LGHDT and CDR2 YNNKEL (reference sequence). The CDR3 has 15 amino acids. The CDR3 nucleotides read TGTGCCAGCAGCGCAATTGGAGGGATTAACACTGAAGCTTTCTTT. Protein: CASSAIGGINTEAFF.

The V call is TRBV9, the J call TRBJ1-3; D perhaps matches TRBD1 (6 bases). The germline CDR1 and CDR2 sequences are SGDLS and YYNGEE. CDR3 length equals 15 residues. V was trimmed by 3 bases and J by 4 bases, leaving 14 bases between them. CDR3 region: CASSEIQGPGNTIYF. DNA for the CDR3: TGTGCCAGCAGCGAGATACAGGGTCCGGGAAACACCATATATTTT.

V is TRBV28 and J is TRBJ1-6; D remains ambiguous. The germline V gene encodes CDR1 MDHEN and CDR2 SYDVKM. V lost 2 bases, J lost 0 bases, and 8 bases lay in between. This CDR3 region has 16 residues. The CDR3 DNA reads TGTGCCAGCAGTTTACGGCGGGGCTCCTATAATTCACCCCTCCACTTT. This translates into CASSLRRGSYNSPLHF.

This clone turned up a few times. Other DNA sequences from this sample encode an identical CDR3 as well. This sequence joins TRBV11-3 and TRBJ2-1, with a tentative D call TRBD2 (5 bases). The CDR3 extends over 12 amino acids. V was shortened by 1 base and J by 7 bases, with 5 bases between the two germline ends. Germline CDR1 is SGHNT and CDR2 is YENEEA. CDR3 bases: TGTGCCAGCAGCTTAGCGGGGAATGAGCAGTTCTTC. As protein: CASSLAGNEQFF.

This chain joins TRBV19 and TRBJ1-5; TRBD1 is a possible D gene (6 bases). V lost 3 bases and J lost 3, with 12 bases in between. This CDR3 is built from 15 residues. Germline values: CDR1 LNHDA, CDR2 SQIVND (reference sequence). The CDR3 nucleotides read TGTGCCAGTAGTATGGTGGGGGCGGCCAATCAGCCCCAGCATTTT. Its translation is CASSMVGAANQPQHF.

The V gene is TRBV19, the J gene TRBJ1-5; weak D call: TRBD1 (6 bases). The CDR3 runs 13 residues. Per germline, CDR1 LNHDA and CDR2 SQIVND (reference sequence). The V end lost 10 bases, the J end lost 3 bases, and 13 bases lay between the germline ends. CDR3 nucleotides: TGTGCCACAGCCGGACAGCACAATCAGCCCCAGCATTTT. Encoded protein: CATAGQHNQPQHF.

The CDR3 protein is CASSLEQGGPYEQYF. For the CDR3, the DNA is TGTGCCAGCAGCCTCGAGCAAGGGGGACCCTACGAGCAGTACTTC. This rearrangement joins TRBV2 to TRBJ2-7; weak D call: TRBD1 (6 bases). Trimming pared 6 bases from V and 2 bases from J, leaving 17 bases between. Germline V lookup: CDR1 SNHLY, CDR2 FYNNEI. This CDR3 contains 15 residues.

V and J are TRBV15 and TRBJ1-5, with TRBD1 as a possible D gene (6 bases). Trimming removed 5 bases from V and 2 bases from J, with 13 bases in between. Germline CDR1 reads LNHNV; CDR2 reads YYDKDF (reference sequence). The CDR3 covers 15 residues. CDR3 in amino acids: CATSSGRGGNQPQHF. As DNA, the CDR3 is TGTGCCACCAGCTCGGGCAGGGGTGGCAATCAGCCCCAGCATTTT.

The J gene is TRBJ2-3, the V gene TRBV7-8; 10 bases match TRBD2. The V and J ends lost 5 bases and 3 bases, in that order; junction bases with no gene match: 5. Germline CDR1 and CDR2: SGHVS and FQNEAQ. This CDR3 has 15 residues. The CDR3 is CASSQLAGATDTQYF. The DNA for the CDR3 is TGTGCCAGCAGCCAGCTAGCGGGGGCTACAGATACGCAGTATTTT. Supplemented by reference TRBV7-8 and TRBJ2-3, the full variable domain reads GAGVSQSPRYKVAKRGQDVALRCDPISGHVSLFWYQQALGQGPEFLTYFQNEAQLDKSGLPSDRFFAERPEGSVSTLKIQRTQQEDSAVYLCASSQLAGATDTQYFGPGTRLTVL.

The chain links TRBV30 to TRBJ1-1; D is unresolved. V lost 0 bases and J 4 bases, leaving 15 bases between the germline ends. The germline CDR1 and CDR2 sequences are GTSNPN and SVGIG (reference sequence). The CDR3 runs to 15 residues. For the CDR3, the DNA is TGTGCCTGGAGTGTACTAGGCCGGGATGGCACTGAAGCTTTCTTT. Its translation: CAWSVLGRDGTEAFF.

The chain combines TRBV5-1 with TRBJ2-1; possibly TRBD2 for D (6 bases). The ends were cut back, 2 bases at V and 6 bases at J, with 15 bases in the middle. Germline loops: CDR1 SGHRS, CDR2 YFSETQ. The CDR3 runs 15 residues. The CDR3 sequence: CASSFLIPGVNEQFF. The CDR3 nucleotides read TGCGCCAGCAGCTTCTTAATCCCGGGGGTCAATGAGCAGTTCTTC.

CDR3 region: CASSYNYGYTF. The CDR3 region has the DNA TGTGCCAGCAGCTACAACTATGGCTACACCTTC. The V and J genes are TRBV3-1 (or the pseudogene TRBV3-2) and TRBJ1-2; D not certain. Trimming pared 5 bases from V and 2 bases from J, leaving 3 bases between. The CDR3 consists of 11 residues. Germline V gene data show CDR1 as LGHDT and CDR2 as YNNKEL (reference sequence).

The CDR3 DNA follows: TGCAGCGTTGTTTCCGGGCACCAATTCGAGCAGTACTTC. Translated, it gives CSVVSGHQFEQYF. This chain joins TRBV29-1 and TRBJ2-7; D remains ambiguous. The CDR3 has 13 residues. V was clipped by 4 bases and J by 6 bases, with 16 bases between them. Per the germline V gene, CDR1 is SQVTM and CDR2 is ANQGSEA.

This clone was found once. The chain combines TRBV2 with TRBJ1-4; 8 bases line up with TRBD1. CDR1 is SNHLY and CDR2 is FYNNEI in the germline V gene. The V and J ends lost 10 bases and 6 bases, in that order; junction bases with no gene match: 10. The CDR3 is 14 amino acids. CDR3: CATSQGALDEKLFF. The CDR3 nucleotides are TGTGCCACCTCCCAGGGGGCGTTGGATGAAAAACTGTTTTTT.

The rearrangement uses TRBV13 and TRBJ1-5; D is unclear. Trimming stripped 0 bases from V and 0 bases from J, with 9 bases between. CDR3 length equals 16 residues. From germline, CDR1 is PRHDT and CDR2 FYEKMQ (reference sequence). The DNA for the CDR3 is TGTGCCAGCAGCTTAGGCAGACCCGATAGCAATCAGCCCCAGCATTTT. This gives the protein CASSLGRPDSNQPQHF.

The CDR3 nucleotides are TGTGCCAGCAATCCTATCCGGGACAGCTATGATGGCTACACCTTC. Encoded protein: CASNPIRDSYDGYTF. This chain links TRBV6-5 with TRBJ1-2; 7 nucleotides line up with TRBD1. Per the germline V gene, CDR1 is MNHEY and CDR2 is SVGAGI. The CDR3 runs to 15 residues. J gave up 6 bases and V 7 bases, and 14 bases lay outside the gene matches.

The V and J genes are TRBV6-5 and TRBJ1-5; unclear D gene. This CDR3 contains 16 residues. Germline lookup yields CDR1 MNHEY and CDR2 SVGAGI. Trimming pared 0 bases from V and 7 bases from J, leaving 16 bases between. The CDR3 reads CASSYSGGNGGQPQHF. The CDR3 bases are TGTGCCAGCAGTTACTCGGGCGGGAACGGAGGCCAGCCCCAGCATTTT.

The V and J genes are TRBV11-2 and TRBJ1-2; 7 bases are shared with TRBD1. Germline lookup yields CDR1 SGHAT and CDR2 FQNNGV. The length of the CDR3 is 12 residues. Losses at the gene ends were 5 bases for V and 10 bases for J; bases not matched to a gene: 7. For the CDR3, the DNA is TGTGCCAGCAGCGGGACAGTTGATTCCTACACCTTC. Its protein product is CASSGTVDSYTF.

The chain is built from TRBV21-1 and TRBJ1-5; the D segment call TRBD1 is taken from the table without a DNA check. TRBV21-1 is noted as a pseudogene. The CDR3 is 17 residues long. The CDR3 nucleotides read TGTGCCAGCAGCAAAGAGGACAGGGCGCTGTGCAATCAGCCCCAGCATTTT. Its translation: CASSKEDRALCNQPQHF.

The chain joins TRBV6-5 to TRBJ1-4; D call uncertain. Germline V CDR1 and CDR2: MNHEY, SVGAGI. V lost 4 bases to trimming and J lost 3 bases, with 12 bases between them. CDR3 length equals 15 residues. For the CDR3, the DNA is TGTGCCAGCAGTTTAGAACAGTTAGCTAATGAAAAACTGTTTTTT. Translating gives CASSLEQLANEKLFF.

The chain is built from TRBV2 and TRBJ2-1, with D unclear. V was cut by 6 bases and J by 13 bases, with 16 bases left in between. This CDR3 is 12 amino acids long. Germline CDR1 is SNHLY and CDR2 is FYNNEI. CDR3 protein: CASSASSLVQFF. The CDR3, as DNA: TGTGCCAGCAGCGCGTCGAGCCTAGTTCAGTTCTTC.

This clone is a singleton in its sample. The CDR3 coding sequence is TGTGCCAGCAGTTACTTCGGTGAAAAACTGTTTTTT. Protein sequence: CASSYFGEKLFF. V usage is TRBV6-2 or TRBV6-3 and J usage is TRBJ1-4; D unresolved. Trimming stripped 1 base from V and 7 bases from J, with 4 bases between. This CDR3 comprises 12 residues. Germline CDR1 reads MNHEY; CDR2 reads SVGEGT.

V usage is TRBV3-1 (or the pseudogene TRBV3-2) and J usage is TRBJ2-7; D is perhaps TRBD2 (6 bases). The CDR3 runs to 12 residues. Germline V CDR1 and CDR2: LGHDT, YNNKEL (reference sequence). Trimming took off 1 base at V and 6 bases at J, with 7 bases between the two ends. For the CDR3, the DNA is TGTGCCAGCAGCCAAGGGGAGGCCGAGCAGTACTTC. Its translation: CASSQGEAEQYF.